Sequencing of this T cell receptor beta chain was carried out in a study of T cells in Graves' hyperthyroidism and ophthalmopathy. RNA transcripts were the template for amplifying TCR beta CDR3 regions. A first-round RT-PCR of the TCR CDR3 used the HTBI primer set. Each CDR3 protein gets one entry after TCRdb re-called the multiplex PCR reads with MiXCR. Of some 560,000 distinct CDR3 sequences in the sample, 12% to 15% were seen once. The CDR3 has 15 residues. V lost 5 bases to trimming and J lost 6 bases, with 19 bases between them. Germline V gives CDR1 SGHTA, CDR2 FQGNSA. Each diagnosis was grounded in clinical symptoms, serum thyroxine and TRAb, thyroid ultrasound, and orbital computed tomography.

The source material was blood. V usage is TRBV7-2 and J usage is TRBJ2-5; perhaps TRBD1 as D (6 bases). This TCR was sampled from a woman aged 40 to 50 with Graves' hyperthyroidism. CDR3 coding DNA: TGTGCCAGCAGCCAGGAGGTGGCAGGGGCGAAGACCCAGTACTTC. Residues: CASSQEVAGAKTQYF. The full variable domain, with the rest looked up from reference TRBV7-2 and TRBJ2-5, is GAGVSQSPSNKVTEKGKDVELRCDPISGHTALYWYRQSLGQGLEFLIYFQGNSAPDKSGLPSDRFSAERTGGSVSTLTIQRTQQEDSAVYLCASSQEVAGAKTQYFGPGTRLLVL.